These 24 T cell receptor beta chains came from one sample sequenced in a study of blood T cell repertoires in COVID-19. Data came from immunoSEQ multiplex PCR; TCRdb stores just in-frame clones and leaves some out. Counted here are 300,000 to 350,000 clones, around 92% occurring once; the ten biggest clones make up roughly a tenth. The material sequenced was PBMCs or T cells enriched from blood (not recorded which). The receptors here all came from a woman in her thirties who had recovered from COVID-19.

The genes are TRBV19 and TRBJ1-5; 9 bases match TRBD1. Germline values: CDR1 LNHDA, CDR2 SQIVND (reference sequence). The CDR3 is 15 amino acids. V lost 3 bases to trimming and J lost 9 bases; unmatched junction nucleotides: 9. The CDR3 DNA sequence: TGTGCCAGTAGTATCCGGGACAGGGCACCGATGCCCCAGCATTTT. It is translated as CASSIRDRAPMPQHF.

This clone has a single count. The rearrangement links TRBV10-1 to TRBJ2-2; a possible D gene is TRBD2 (7 bases). Germline V gene sequence: CDR1 WNHNN, CDR2 SYGVQD (reference sequence). This CDR3 region has 14 residues. The CDR3 nucleotides are TGCGCAGCGGAGGGGGGGGAACGAGCCGGGGAGCTGTTTTTT. Protein: CAAEGGERAGELFF.

V is TRBV4-3 and J is TRBJ1-1, with unresolved D. From germline, CDR1 is LGHNA and CDR2 YSLEER. The CDR3 totals 16 residues. V was shortened by 0 bases and J by 7 bases, with 18 bases between the two germline ends. CDR3 bases: TGCGCCAGCAGCCAAGATCTCAGTACGTGGGCCGATGAAGCTTTCTTT. Encoded protein: CASSQDLSTWADEAFF.

V is TRBV5-1 and J is TRBJ2-1, with 7 positions matching TRBD1. Germline values: CDR1 SGHRS, CDR2 YFSETQ. J gave up 7 bases and V 0 bases, and 7 bases lay outside the gene matches. The CDR3 consists of 15 residues. The CDR3: CASSLAGTVGNEQFF. CDR3 DNA: TGCGCCAGCAGCTTGGCCGGGACAGTGGGGAATGAGCAGTTCTTC.

This rearrangement joins TRBV18 to TRBJ2-1, with 11 bases identical to TRBD2. The V segment lost 4 bases and the J segment 5 bases; nucleotides outside the gene matches: 13. The length of the CDR3 is 18 residues. Germline CDR1 reads KGHSH; CDR2 reads LQKENI. CDR3 nucleotide sequence: TGTGCCAGCTCACTTAACTCATTAGCGGGAGGGATGAACAATGAGCAGTTCTTC. Translated: CASSLNSLAGGMNNEQFF. Supplemented by reference TRBV18 and TRBJ2-1, the full variable domain reads NAGVMQNPRHLVRRRGQEARLRCSPMKGHSHVYWYRQLPEEGLKFMVYLQKENIIDESGMPKERFSAEFPKEGPSILRIQQVVRGDSAAYFCASSLNSLAGGMNNEQFFGPGTRLTVL.

This CDR3 is CASSLGLAGTYEQYF. In nucleotides, the CDR3 is TGTGCCAGCAGTTTAGGGCTAGCGGGGACCTACGAGCAGTACTTC. The chain combines TRBV27 with TRBJ2-7; 9 bases are a match to TRBD2. This CDR3 has 15 amino acids. Trimming took 2 bases from V and 2 from J; bases not matched to a gene: 4. Per the germline V gene, CDR1 is MNHEY and CDR2 is SMNVEV (reference sequence).

The gene calls are TRBV29-1 and TRBJ1-2; 9 bases are a match to TRBD1. The V and J ends lost 4 bases and 8 bases, in that order; junction bases with no gene match: 11. The CDR3 is made up of 14 amino acids. Looked up from germline, CDR1 is SQVTM and CDR2 is ANQGSEA. The CDR3 sequence: CSVGLTGGSFGYTF. In DNA, the CDR3 is TGCAGCGTTGGCTTGACAGGGGGGTCGTTCGGCTACACCTTC.

The chain links TRBV27 to TRBJ2-7; possibly TRBD1 for D (5 bases). Germline V gene sequence: CDR1 MNHEY, CDR2 SMNVEV (reference sequence). The CDR3 has 17 residues. V was cut by 2 bases and J by 3 bases, with 20 bases left in between. DNA for the CDR3: TGTGCCAGCAGTTTACGAAATGACAGAAACACCGGCTACGAGCAGTACTTC. It is translated as CASSLRNDRNTGYEQYF.

This chain uses TRBV28 with TRBJ2-3; 8 bases fit TRBD1. The CDR3 runs to 13 residues. V shed 6 bases, J shed 6 bases, and the junction held 5 bases outside the gene matches. The V gene's germline CDR1 is MDHEN and CDR2 SYDVKM. CDR3 nucleotide sequence: TGTGCCAGCAGAGGACAGGGTTCGGATACGCAGTATTTT. Translation: CASRGQGSDTQYF.

The chain couples TRBV12-5 to TRBJ2-3, with 13 bases fitting TRBD2. J was trimmed by 6 bases and V by 1 base; bases with no gene match: 13. The germline V gene encodes CDR1 LGHNT and CDR2 FRNRAP. CDR3 length: 19 residues. CDR3 DNA sequence: TGTGCTAGTGGTTTGGGGGCAAAGGGACTAGCGGGATTTCAGGATACGCAGTATTTT. Translation: CASGLGAKGLAGFQDTQYF.

The chain uses TRBV30 and TRBJ2-7; D gene uncertain. Trimming took 3 bases from V and 8 from J, leaving 17 bases between them. Germline-derived CDR1 and CDR2 are GTSNPN and SVGIG (reference sequence). The CDR3 loop spans 13 amino acids. This chain's CDR3 is CAWSFVESVKQYF. The CDR3 DNA reads TGTGCCTGGAGCTTTGTCGAATCGGTGAAGCAGTACTTC.

The V and J genes are TRBV30 and TRBJ1-5, with 10 bases fitting TRBD1. This CDR3 is built from 14 residues. V dropped 4 bases and J dropped 6; count of bases not matched to a gene: 6. From germline, CDR1 is GTSNPN and CDR2 SVGIG (reference sequence). The CDR3 spells CAWTKGQGSQPQHF. The CDR3, as DNA: TGTGCCTGGACCAAGGGACAGGGGAGTCAGCCCCAGCATTTT.

The chain combines TRBV7-9 with TRBJ1-1; 12 bases are a match to TRBD1. Trimming took 5 bases from V and 0 from J; bases not matched to a gene: 10. Germline loops: CDR1 SEHNR, CDR2 FQNEAQ (reference sequence). The CDR3 is 18 residues long. CDR3 sequence reads: CASSTGGTGGFLNTEAFF. The CDR3, as DNA: TGTGCCAGCAGCACAGGGGGGACAGGGGGCTTTTTGAACACTGAAGCTTTCTTT.

This sequence joins TRBV12-5 and TRBJ2-7; D may be TRBD2 (5 bases). Trimming took off 7 bases at V and 2 bases at J, with 15 bases between the two ends. This CDR3 has 14 residues. The germline V gene has CDR1 LGHNT and CDR2 FRNRAP. The CDR3 loop is CASALRALTYEQYF. CDR3 DNA: TGTGCTAGTGCGTTGAGGGCCCTCACCTACGAGCAGTACTTC.

This clone was detected only once. The V gene is TRBV6-2 or TRBV6-3, the J gene TRBJ1-2; TRBD1 is a possible D gene (6 bases). CDR1 is MNHEY, CDR2 SVGEGT, per germline. The CDR3 is made up of 14 amino acids. Trimming pared 4 bases from V and 4 bases from J, leaving 13 bases between. CDR3 in amino acids: CASSSVTGGYGYTF. DNA for the CDR3: TGTGCCAGCAGTTCTGTGACAGGAGGCTATGGCTACACCTTC.

The chain combines TRBV3-1 (or the pseudogene TRBV3-2) with TRBJ2-7; TRBD1 agrees at 7 bases. Germline V lookup: CDR1 LGHDT, CDR2 YNNKEL (reference sequence). J was trimmed by 2 bases and V by 4 bases; bases with no gene match: 8. The length of the CDR3 is 15 residues. DNA of the CDR3: TGTGCCAGCAGCCTCTCACCGGGACAGACCTACGAGCAGTACTTC. It translates to CASSLSPGQTYEQYF.

V is TRBV4-3 and J is TRBJ2-3; unclear D gene. This CDR3 comprises 13 residues. V gave up 3 bases and J gave up 4 bases, with 8 bases separating them. Per germline, CDR1 LGHNA and CDR2 YSLEER. The CDR3 DNA reads TGCGCCAGCAGCCACCGACTCGCAGATACGCAGTATTTT. This encodes CASSHRLADTQYF.

The chain has TRBV28 and TRBJ2-7, with 8 bases lining up with TRBD1. Germline V lookup: CDR1 MDHEN, CDR2 SYDVKM. The CDR3 runs 14 residues. The ends lost 6 bases at V and 2 bases at J; junction bases unmatched: 6. The CDR3 region has the DNA TGTGCCAGCAGATTGACAGGGGCTGCCTACGAGCAGTACTTC. Translation: CASRLTGAAYEQYF.

The rearrangement joins TRBV27 to TRBJ2-5; 8 nucleotides line up with TRBD1. Germline loops: CDR1 MNHEY, CDR2 SMNVEV (reference sequence). The CDR3 spans 14 residues. V gave up 4 bases and J gave up 1 base; unmatched junction bases: 2. The CDR3 DNA reads TGTGCCAGCAGTTACACAGGGGGCCAAGAGACCCAGTACTTC. Amino acids: CASSYTGGQETQYF.

This sequence joins TRBV6-1 and TRBJ1-2; 7 bases map to TRBD1. The J segment lost 4 bases and the V segment lost 3 bases, leaving 11 bases of the junction unmatched. The CDR3 is made up of 16 amino acids. CDR1 MNHNS and CDR2 SASEGT come from the germline V gene. CDR3: CASSDVGQTPTYGYTF. The CDR3 coding sequence is TGTGCCAGCAGTGACGTGGGACAGACCCCTACCTATGGCTACACCTTC.

In DNA form, the CDR3 reads TGTGCCAGCAGTGGGCAGGGGGCGGATGGGGCCAACGTCCTGACTTTC. This gives the protein CASSGQGADGANVLTF. V and J are TRBV6-4 and TRBJ2-6, with 8 nucleotides matching TRBD1. Germline CDR1 MRHNA, CDR2 SNTAGT. V dropped 4 bases and J dropped 3; count of bases not matched to a gene: 5. CDR3 size: 16 residues.

The genes are TRBV5-1 and TRBJ2-7; TRBD2 aligns across 10 bases. CDR1 is SGHRS, CDR2 YFSETQ, per germline. Trimming at V came to 2 bases and at J to 3 bases, leaving 8 bases not matched to a gene. The CDR3 has 16 residues. The CDR3 is CASSFSSGSSFYEQYF. Written as DNA, the CDR3 is TGCGCCAGCAGCTTTTCTAGCGGGAGTTCATTCTACGAGCAGTACTTC.

The chain has TRBV27 and TRBJ2-7, with 9 bases that match TRBD1. CDR3 length equals 15 residues. From germline, CDR1 is MNHEY and CDR2 SMNVEV (reference sequence). The V segment lost 5 bases and the J segment 5 bases; nucleotides outside the gene matches: 10. The DNA for the CDR3 is TGTGCCAGCAGTATGGGACAGGGAGAGTTCCACGAGCAGTACTTC. This codes for CASSMGQGEFHEQYF.

This chain joins TRBV29-1 and TRBJ2-1; 7 nucleotides line up with TRBD2. The CDR3 consists of 14 residues. Germline CDR1 and CDR2: SQVTM and ANQGSEA. J was trimmed by 7 bases and V by 7 bases; bases with no gene match: 13. The CDR3 reads CSAEGAGPGNEQFF. In nucleotides, the CDR3 is TGCAGCGCCGAAGGAGCGGGGCCGGGGAATGAGCAGTTCTTC.